This entry describes one T cell receptor beta chain. Its cognate antigen is unknown. This sample is drawn from a study of CD4+ T cells in melanoma. This CDR3 spans 12 amino acids. V was cut by 7 bases and J by 5 bases, with 11 bases left in between. The germline CDR1 and CDR2 sequences are MNHEY and SVGAGI. Data came from immunoSEQ multiplex PCR; TCRdb stores just in-frame clones and leaves some out. Of 9,600 or so clones in the sample, less than 85% were seen once. Findings of the study overall: Reportedly, melanoma neoantigen-specific CD4+ T cells showed varied differentiation states. CD8+ T cell, macrophage and B cell function reportedly correlated with neoantigen-specific CD4+ T cells.

The TCR comes from a human donor with melanoma. Sequencing was carried out using cells from a culture (not recorded whether cultured in vitro). The chain joins TRBV6-5 to TRBJ1-2; D perhaps matches TRBD1 (5 bases). DNA of the CDR3: TGTGCCAGCAAAGGGGACTATTATGGCTACACCTTC. Amino acid sequence: CASKGDYYGYTF.